The following is a TCR beta chain sequence with its context. By its share of the sample, this clonotype is medium-sized (0.01 to 0.1%). No cognate antigen has been identified for it. The record has no base qualities; no much larger clone is one base away. V has 5 bases trimmed and J has 6 bases trimmed; junction bases matching no gene number 4. The CDR3 runs 14 amino acids, cysteine and phenylalanine included. The entry retains the CDR3 DNA only, 42 bases that are in frame from base 1. The germline V gene supplies CDR1 KGHSH and CDR2 LQKENI. This specimen comes from a study. TCRdb names Illumina MiSeq as the instrument used. The public reads were reanalyzed by TCRdb: fastp trimming at Q25, MiXCR alignment, in-frame beta chains only. Duplicate CDR3 protein sequences are folded into a single record with the most common DNA and genes. Within this sample are about 1,900 distinct CDR3 sequences, with roughly 8% of them counted one time only. The ten biggest clones cover less than 15% of the sample.

The sample consisted of CD4+ T cells from peripheral blood. The receptor comes from a human donor with rheumatoid arthritis. The chain joins TRBV18 to TRBJ1-6; 7 bases in the junction line up with TRBD1. The CDR3 region has the sequence CASSYQGVNSPLHF. The DNA sequence reads TGTGCCAGCTCATATCAGGGGGTTAATTCACCCCTCCACTTT.